The clone carrying this TCR beta chain was seen a single time. The record originates from a study of blood T cell repertoires in COVID-19. The protocol was immunoSEQ multiplex PCR, while the TCRdb copy is restricted to in-frame clones and leaves out a portion. The sample has over 300,000 clones; 85% are singletons. Between the trimmed V and J ends, which lost 6 bases and 4 bases, there was a span of 12 bases. The germline gives CDR1 SGHNT, CDR2 YENEEA. The CDR3 spans 14 residues. The clonotype originates from a human donor in a cohort sampled during active COVID-19. Input material: peripheral blood. The V gene is TRBV11-3, the J gene TRBJ2-2, with a weak D call TRBD1 (6 bases). The CDR3, as DNA: TGTGCCAGCAGACAACAGGGTGCCACCGGGGAGCTGTTTTTT. The encoded protein is CASRQQGATGELFF. Combining the CDR3 with reference TRBV11-3 and TRBJ2-2 gives the whole variable domain EAGVVQSPRYKIIEKKQPVAFWCNPISGHNTLYWYLQNLGQGPELLIRYENEEAVDDSQLPKDRFSAERLKGVDSTLKIQPAELGDSAVYLCASRQQGATGELFFGEGSRLTVL.